This T cell receptor beta chain was observed in a study of cytomegalovirus exposure and HLA in healthy donors. Primers for the PCR totalled 60 Vbeta and 13 Jbeta. The repertoire was sequenced with immunoSEQ multiplex PCR; TCRdb's copy has only in-frame clones and lacks some. The data show around 210,000 clones, roughly 81% seen once. The count of this clone is one. Germline V CDR1 and CDR2: SGHRS, YFSETQ. V lost 4 bases, J lost 7 bases, and 4 bases stayed unmatched. The CDR3 length is 15 residues. The chain recombines TRBV5-1 with TRBJ2-3; the match to TRBD2 covers 15 bases. The TCR originated in a girl aged 2 to 10 in good health and CMV-seronegative. Sequencing was carried out using PBMCs. CDR3 coding DNA: TGCGCCAGCAGCCATGGACTAGCGGGGGGGAATACGCAGTATTTT. This translates into CASSHGLAGGNTQYF.